This TCR beta chain was sequenced during a study of cytomegalovirus exposure and HLA in healthy donors. 60 Vbeta and 13 Jbeta primers were used in PCR. TCRdb's table, derived via immunoSEQ multiplex PCR, lists solely in-frame clones and lacks some. The profile covers 180,000 or so clones, with 55% to 65% appearing a single time and less than 3% taken by the ten largest. Trimming removed 0 bases from V and 0 bases from J, with 5 bases in between. In germline, CDR1 is SGHTS, CDR2 YDEGEE. There are 14 residues in the CDR3. Study results and limitations: In a later analysis, across HLA loci, associated TCR counts were highest for DRB1, lowest for HLA-C.

As to this clone: As yet, its antigen is unknown.

The chain carries TRBV5-8 and TRBJ2-3, with no clear D. The sequencing sample was made of PBMCs. The sequence was obtained from a man aged 35-49 years in good health and CMV-seronegative. In DNA form, the CDR3 reads TGTGCCAGCAGCTTGGGCACTAGCACAGATACGCAGTATTTT. It specifies CASSLGTSTDTQYF.